This passage covers 8 T cell receptor beta chains from one sample sequenced in a study of blood T cell repertoires in COVID-19. Sequencing was performed with immunoSEQ multiplex PCR; in TCRdb, only in-frame clones are kept and a portion is missing. The sample includes roughly 500,000 clones, roughly nine tenths seen only once; the top ten take under 9.5%. Sample: PBMCs or T cells enriched from blood (not recorded which). The receptor set was obtained from a woman aged 60 to 75 who had recovered from COVID-19.

This chain uses TRBV27 with TRBJ2-2; 15 nucleotides line up with TRBD2. The CDR3 is 17 residues long. CDR1 MNHEY and CDR2 SMNVEV come from the germline V gene (reference sequence). V was pared by 4 bases and J by 5 bases, with 5 bases of the junction left unmatched. Written as DNA, the CDR3 is TGTGCCAGCAGTTCAGGACTAGCGGGGGGGCGGACCGGGGAGCTGTTTTTT. Protein product: CASSSGLAGGRTGELFF.

V and J are TRBV11-2 and TRBJ2-7; 7 bases are shared with TRBD1. The CDR3 length is 17 residues. J lost 3 bases, V lost 5 bases, and 16 bases had no gene match. Per germline, CDR1 SGHAT and CDR2 FQNNGV. In DNA form, the CDR3 reads TGTGCCAGCAGCCCGAGGGAGACAGGGTCCATCTACTACGAGCAGTACTTC. Translating it yields CASSPRETGSIYYEQYF.

The rearrangement uses TRBV11-2 and TRBJ2-5; TRBD2 might be the D (7 bases). The CDR3 spans 13 residues. With 4 bases removed from V and 4 bases from J, the gap between germline ends came to 10 bases. The germline gives CDR1 SGHAT, CDR2 FQNNGV. In DNA, the CDR3 is TGTGCCAGCAGCTCGGGGGGCCGAGAGACCCAGTACTTC. It translates to CASSSGGRETQYF.

The chain employs TRBV11-2 and TRBJ2-1, with no clear D. Germline V gene sequence: CDR1 SGHAT, CDR2 FQNNGV. This CDR3 contains 16 residues. V shed 1 base and J shed 1 base, with 11 bases lying between them. The CDR3 coding sequence is TGTGCCAGCAGCTTAGGAGGATTGCCATCCTACAATGAGCAGTTCTTC. It yields the protein CASSLGGLPSYNEQFF. The complete variable domain, with remaining parts taken from reference TRBV11-2 and TRBJ2-1, reads EAGVAQSPRYKIIEKRQSVAFWCNPISGHATLYWYQQILGQGPKLLIQFQNNGVVDDSQLPKDRFSAERLKGVDSTLKIQPAKLEDSAVYLCASSLGGLPSYNEQFFGPGTRLTVL.

The chain carries TRBV7-2 and TRBJ2-3; possible D gene TRBD1, 5 bases. V lost 3 bases, J lost 0 bases, and 10 bases lay in between. Germline V gene sequence: CDR1 SGHTA, CDR2 FQGNSA. This CDR3 is built from 15 residues. In DNA form, the CDR3 reads TGTGCCAGCAGCTTCAGGGTATCTAGCACAGATACGCAGTATTTT. Protein: CASSFRVSSTDTQYF.

The genes are TRBV6-5 and TRBJ2-7; possible D gene TRBD1, 6 bases. V was cut by 8 bases and J by 0 bases, with 11 bases left in between. Germline CDR1 is MNHEY and CDR2 is SVGAGI. The CDR3 sequence is 13 residues long. CDR3 in DNA: TGTGCCAGCCGGCCGACAGGCTCCTACGAGCAGTACGTC. Residues: CASRPTGSYEQYV.

The V call is TRBV6-5, the J call TRBJ1-1; TRBD1 might be the D (6 bases). The V end was cut by 2 bases, the J end by 5 bases, with 15 bases between. CDR1 MNHEY and CDR2 SVGAGI come from the germline V gene. The CDR3 runs 15 residues. CDR3: CASSYGTKKKTEAFF. CDR3 DNA: TGTGCCAGCAGTTACGGGACAAAGAAAAAAACTGAAGCTTTCTTT.

The V call is TRBV13, the J call TRBJ2-5; D is possibly TRBD1 (5 bases). This CDR3 contains 16 residues. The germline V gene has CDR1 PRHDT and CDR2 FYEKMQ (reference sequence). The germline V and J ends were trimmed by 6 bases and 1 base, with 18 bases remaining between them. The CDR3 sequence: CASSLRQRGIQETQYF. The CDR3 DNA sequence: TGTGCCAGCAGTCTGAGACAGAGAGGTATCCAAGAGACCCAGTACTTC.